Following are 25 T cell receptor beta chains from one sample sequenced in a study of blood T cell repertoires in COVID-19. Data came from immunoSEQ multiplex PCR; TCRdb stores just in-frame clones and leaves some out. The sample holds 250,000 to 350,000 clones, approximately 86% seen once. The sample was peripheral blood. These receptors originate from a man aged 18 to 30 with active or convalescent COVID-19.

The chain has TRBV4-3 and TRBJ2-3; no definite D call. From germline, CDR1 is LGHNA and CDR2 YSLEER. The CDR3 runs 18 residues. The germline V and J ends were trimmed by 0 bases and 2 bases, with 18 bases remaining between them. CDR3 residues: CASSQDPPVLSLTDTQYF. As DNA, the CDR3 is TGCGCCAGCAGCCAAGACCCCCCTGTTCTTTCCCTCACAGATACGCAGTATTTT.

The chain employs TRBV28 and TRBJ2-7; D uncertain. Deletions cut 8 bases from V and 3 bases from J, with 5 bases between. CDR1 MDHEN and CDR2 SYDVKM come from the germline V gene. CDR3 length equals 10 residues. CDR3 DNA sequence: TGTGCCAGCGGGCACTACGAGCAGTACTTC. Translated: CASGHYEQYF.

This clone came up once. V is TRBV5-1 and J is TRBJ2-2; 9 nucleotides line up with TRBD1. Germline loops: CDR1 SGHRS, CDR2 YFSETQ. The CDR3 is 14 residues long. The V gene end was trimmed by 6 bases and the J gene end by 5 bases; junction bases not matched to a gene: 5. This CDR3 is CASTGQGDTGELFF. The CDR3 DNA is TGCGCCAGCACGGGACAGGGCGATACCGGGGAGCTGTTTTTT.

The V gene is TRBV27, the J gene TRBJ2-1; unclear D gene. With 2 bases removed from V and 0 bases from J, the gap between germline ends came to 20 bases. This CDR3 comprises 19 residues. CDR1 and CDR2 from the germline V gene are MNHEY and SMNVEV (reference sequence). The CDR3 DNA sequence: TGTGCCAGCAGTTTACAATTTAGGAGCGAGAGCTACTCCTACAATGAGCAGTTCTTC. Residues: CASSLQFRSESYSYNEQFF.

The CDR3 spells CASSPEPGQQETQYF. The CDR3 DNA reads as TGTGCCAGCTCACCAGAACCGGGACAGCAAGAGACCCAGTACTTC. The chain combines TRBV18 with TRBJ2-5, with TRBD1 identical over 7 bases. Losses at the gene ends were 2 bases for V and 2 bases for J; bases not matched to a gene: 5. This CDR3 spans 15 amino acids. Germline CDR1 reads KGHSH; CDR2 reads LQKENI.

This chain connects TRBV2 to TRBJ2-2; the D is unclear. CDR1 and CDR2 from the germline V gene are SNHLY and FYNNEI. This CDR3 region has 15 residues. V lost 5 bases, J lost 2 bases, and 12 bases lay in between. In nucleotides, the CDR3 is TGTGCCAGCAGTTTACTGATACTCAACACCGGGGAGCTGTTTTTT. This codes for CASSLLILNTGELFF. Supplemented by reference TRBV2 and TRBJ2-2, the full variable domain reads EPEVTQTPSHQVTQMGQEVILRCVPISNHLYFYWYRQILGQKVEFLVSFYNNEISEKSEIFDDQFSVERPDGSNFTLKIRSTKLEDSAMYFCASSLLILNTGELFFGEGSRLTVL.

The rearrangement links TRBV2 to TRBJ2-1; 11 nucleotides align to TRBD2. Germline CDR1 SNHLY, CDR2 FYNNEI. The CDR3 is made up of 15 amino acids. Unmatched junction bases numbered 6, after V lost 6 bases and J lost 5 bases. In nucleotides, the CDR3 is TGTGCCAGCAGCCAGAGACTAGCGGGGAACAATGAGCAGTTCTTC. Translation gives CASSQRLAGNNEQFF.

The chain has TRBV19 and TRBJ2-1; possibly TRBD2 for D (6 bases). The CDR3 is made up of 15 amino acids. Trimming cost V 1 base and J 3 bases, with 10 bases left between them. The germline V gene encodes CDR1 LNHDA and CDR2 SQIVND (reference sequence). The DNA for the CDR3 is TGTGCCAGTAGTATAGGGGACTTTGACTACAATGAGCAGTTCTTC. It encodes CASSIGDFDYNEQFF.

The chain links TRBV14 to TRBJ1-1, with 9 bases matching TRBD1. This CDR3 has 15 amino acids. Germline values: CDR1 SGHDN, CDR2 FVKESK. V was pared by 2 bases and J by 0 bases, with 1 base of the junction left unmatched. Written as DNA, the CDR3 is TGTGCCAGCAGCCAAAGGACAGGGGTGAACACTGAAGCTTTCTTT. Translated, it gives CASSQRTGVNTEAFF.

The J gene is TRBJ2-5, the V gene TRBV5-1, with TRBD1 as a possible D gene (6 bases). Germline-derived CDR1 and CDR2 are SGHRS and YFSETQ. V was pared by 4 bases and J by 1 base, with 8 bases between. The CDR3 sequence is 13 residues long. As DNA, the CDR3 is TGCGCCAGCAGCGACAGGACCCAAGAGACCCAGTACTTC. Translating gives CASSDRTQETQYF.

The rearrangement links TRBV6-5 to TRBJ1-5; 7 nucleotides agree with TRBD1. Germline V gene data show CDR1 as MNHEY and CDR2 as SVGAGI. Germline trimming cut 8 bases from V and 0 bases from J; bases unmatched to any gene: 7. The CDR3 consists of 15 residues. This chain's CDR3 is CASRQGLNSNQPQHF. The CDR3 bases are TGTGCCAGCCGACAGGGCCTAAATAGCAATCAGCCCCAGCATTTT.

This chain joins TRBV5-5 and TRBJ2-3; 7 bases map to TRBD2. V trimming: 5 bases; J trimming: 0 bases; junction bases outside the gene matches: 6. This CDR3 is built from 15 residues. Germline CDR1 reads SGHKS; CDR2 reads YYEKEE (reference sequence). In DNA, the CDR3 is TGTGCCAGCAGGTCCCTAGCGGAAAGCACAGATACGCAGTATTTT. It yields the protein CASRSLAESTDTQYF.

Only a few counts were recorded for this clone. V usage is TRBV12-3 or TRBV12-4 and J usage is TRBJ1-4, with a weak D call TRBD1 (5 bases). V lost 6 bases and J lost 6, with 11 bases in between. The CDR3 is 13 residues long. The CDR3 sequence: CASRSGLYEKLFF. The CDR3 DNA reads TGTGCCAGCAGGTCGGGACTCTATGAAAAACTGTTTTTT.

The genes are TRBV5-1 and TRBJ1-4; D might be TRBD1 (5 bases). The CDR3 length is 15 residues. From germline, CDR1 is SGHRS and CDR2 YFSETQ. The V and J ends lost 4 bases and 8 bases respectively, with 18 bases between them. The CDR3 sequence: CASSDPGGDGEKLFF. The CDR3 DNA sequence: TGCGCCAGCAGCGATCCCGGAGGGGACGGCGAAAAACTGTTTTTT.

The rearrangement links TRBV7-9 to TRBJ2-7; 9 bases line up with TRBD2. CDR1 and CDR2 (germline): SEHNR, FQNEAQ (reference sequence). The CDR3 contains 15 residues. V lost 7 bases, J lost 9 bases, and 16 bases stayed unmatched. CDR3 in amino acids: CASMTSGTDRRLQYF. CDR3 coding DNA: TGTGCCAGCATGACTAGCGGTACAGACAGGAGGTTGCAGTACTTC. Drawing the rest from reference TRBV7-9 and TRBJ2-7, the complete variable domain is DTGVSQNPRHKITKRGQNVTFRCDPISEHNRLYWYRQTLGQGPEFLTYFQNEAQLEKSRLLSDRFSAERPKGSFSTLEIQRTEQGDSAMYLCASMTSGTDRRLQYFGPGTRLTVT.

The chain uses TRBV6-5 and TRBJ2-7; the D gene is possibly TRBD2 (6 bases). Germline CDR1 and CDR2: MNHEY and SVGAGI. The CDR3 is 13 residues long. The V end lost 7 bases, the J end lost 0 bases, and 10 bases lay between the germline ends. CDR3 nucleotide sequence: TGTGCCAGCACTCGGCGGGGCTCCTACGAGCAGTACTTC. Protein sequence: CASTRRGSYEQYF.

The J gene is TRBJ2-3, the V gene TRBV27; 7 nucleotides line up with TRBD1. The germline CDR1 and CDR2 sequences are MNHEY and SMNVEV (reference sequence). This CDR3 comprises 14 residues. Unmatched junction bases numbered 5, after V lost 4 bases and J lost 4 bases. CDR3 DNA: TGTGCCAGCAGTTACCGACAGGGACCAGATACGCAGTATTTT. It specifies CASSYRQGPDTQYF.

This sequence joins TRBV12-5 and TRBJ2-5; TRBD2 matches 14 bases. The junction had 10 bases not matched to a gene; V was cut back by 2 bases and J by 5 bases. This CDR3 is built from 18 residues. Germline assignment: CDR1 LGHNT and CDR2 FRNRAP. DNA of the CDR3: TGTGCTAGTGGTTTGATGGGACTAGCGGGAGCTCCCCCGGAGACCCAGTACTTC. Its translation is CASGLMGLAGAPPETQYF.

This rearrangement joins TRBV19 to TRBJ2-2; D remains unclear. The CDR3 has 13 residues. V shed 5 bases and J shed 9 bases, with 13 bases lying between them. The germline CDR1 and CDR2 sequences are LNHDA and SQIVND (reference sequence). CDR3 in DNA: TGTGCCAGTAGTCTCCTGGCCGGGTGGGAGCTGTTTTTT. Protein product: CASSLLAGWELFF. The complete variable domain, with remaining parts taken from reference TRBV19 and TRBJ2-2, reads DGGITQSPKYLFRKEGQNVTLSCEQNLNHDAMYWYRQDPGQGLRLIYYSQIVNDFQKGDIAEGYSVSREKKESFPLTVTSAQKNPTAFYLCASSLLAGWELFFGEGSRLTVL.

CDR3 protein: CASSSGVASTDTQYF. CDR3 bases: TGTGCCAGCAGCTCAGGGGTAGCGAGCACAGATACGCAGTATTTT. The rearrangement links TRBV9 to TRBJ2-3, with D possibly TRBD1 on 6 matching bases. The CDR3 extends over 15 amino acids. V gave up 4 bases and J gave up 0 bases, with 12 bases separating them. Germline lookup yields CDR1 SGDLS and CDR2 YYNGEE.

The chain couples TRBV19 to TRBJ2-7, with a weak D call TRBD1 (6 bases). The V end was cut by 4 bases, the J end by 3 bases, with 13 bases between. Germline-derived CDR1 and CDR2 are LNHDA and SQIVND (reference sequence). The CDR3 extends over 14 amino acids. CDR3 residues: CASSTTGHHYEQYF. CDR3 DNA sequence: TGTGCCAGTAGTACAACGGGACACCACTACGAGCAGTACTTC.

The CDR3 DNA is TGCGCCAGCAGCTTCAGGGGAGGGGATATCCAGCATTTT. This encodes CASSFRGGDIQHF. The chain carries TRBV5-1 and TRBJ1-5; weak D call: TRBD1 (6 bases). There are 13 residues in the CDR3. Germline loops: CDR1 SGHRS, CDR2 YFSETQ. V was pared by 2 bases and J by 12 bases, with 15 bases between.

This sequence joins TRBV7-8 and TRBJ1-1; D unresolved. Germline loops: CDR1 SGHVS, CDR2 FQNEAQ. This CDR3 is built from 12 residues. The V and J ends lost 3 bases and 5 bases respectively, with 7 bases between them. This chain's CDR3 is CASSFEGTEAFF. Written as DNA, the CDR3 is TGTGCCAGCAGCTTCGAGGGTACTGAAGCTTTCTTT. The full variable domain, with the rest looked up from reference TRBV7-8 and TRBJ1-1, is GAGVSQSPRYKVAKRGQDVALRCDPISGHVSLFWYQQALGQGPEFLTYFQNEAQLDKSGLPSDRFFAERPEGSVSTLKIQRTQQEDSAVYLCASSFEGTEAFFGQGTRLTVV.

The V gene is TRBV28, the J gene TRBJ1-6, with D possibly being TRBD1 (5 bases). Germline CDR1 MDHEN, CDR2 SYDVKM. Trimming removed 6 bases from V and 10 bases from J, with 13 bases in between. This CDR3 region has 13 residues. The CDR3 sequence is CASSRSGESPLHF. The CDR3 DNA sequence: TGTGCCAGCAGCCGGTCGGGGGAATCACCCCTCCACTTT.

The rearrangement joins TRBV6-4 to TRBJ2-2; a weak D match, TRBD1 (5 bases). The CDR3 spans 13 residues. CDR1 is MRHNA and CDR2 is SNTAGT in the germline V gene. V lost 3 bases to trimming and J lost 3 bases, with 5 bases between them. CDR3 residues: CASSEGDTGELFF. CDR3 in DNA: TGTGCCAGCAGTGAAGGGGACACCGGGGAGCTGTTTTTT.